This TCR beta chain was identified during a study of Ad26.COV2.S vaccination and SARS-CoV-2 variants. Described treatment: 15 to 20 received Ad26.COV2.S at low or high dose, single or two shots; roughly 5 received placebo; per-sample allocation not given. After the first vaccine or placebo injection, samples were drawn on day 63. Germline assignment: CDR1 MNHEY and CDR2 SVGAGI. CDR3 length equals 14 residues. The V and J ends lost 5 bases and 6 bases, in that order; junction bases with no gene match: 8. The assay was immunoSEQ multiplex PCR, and TCRdb's table has in-frame clones only and misses some. Of approximately 350,000 clones in the sample, more than 75% are singletons; the top ten hold about 3.4%.

This sample comprised peripheral blood, obtained in a trial of Ad26.COV2.S vaccine versus placebo. V and J are TRBV6-5 and TRBJ2-3, with 7 bases lining up with TRBD1. The receptor was derived from a person aged 18-65 years who received the Ad26.COV2.S COVID-19 vaccine or a placebo. CDR3 sequence (DNA): TGTGCCAGCAGTACGACAGGGAAGGAGGATACGCAGTATTTT. It encodes CASSTTGKEDTQYF.